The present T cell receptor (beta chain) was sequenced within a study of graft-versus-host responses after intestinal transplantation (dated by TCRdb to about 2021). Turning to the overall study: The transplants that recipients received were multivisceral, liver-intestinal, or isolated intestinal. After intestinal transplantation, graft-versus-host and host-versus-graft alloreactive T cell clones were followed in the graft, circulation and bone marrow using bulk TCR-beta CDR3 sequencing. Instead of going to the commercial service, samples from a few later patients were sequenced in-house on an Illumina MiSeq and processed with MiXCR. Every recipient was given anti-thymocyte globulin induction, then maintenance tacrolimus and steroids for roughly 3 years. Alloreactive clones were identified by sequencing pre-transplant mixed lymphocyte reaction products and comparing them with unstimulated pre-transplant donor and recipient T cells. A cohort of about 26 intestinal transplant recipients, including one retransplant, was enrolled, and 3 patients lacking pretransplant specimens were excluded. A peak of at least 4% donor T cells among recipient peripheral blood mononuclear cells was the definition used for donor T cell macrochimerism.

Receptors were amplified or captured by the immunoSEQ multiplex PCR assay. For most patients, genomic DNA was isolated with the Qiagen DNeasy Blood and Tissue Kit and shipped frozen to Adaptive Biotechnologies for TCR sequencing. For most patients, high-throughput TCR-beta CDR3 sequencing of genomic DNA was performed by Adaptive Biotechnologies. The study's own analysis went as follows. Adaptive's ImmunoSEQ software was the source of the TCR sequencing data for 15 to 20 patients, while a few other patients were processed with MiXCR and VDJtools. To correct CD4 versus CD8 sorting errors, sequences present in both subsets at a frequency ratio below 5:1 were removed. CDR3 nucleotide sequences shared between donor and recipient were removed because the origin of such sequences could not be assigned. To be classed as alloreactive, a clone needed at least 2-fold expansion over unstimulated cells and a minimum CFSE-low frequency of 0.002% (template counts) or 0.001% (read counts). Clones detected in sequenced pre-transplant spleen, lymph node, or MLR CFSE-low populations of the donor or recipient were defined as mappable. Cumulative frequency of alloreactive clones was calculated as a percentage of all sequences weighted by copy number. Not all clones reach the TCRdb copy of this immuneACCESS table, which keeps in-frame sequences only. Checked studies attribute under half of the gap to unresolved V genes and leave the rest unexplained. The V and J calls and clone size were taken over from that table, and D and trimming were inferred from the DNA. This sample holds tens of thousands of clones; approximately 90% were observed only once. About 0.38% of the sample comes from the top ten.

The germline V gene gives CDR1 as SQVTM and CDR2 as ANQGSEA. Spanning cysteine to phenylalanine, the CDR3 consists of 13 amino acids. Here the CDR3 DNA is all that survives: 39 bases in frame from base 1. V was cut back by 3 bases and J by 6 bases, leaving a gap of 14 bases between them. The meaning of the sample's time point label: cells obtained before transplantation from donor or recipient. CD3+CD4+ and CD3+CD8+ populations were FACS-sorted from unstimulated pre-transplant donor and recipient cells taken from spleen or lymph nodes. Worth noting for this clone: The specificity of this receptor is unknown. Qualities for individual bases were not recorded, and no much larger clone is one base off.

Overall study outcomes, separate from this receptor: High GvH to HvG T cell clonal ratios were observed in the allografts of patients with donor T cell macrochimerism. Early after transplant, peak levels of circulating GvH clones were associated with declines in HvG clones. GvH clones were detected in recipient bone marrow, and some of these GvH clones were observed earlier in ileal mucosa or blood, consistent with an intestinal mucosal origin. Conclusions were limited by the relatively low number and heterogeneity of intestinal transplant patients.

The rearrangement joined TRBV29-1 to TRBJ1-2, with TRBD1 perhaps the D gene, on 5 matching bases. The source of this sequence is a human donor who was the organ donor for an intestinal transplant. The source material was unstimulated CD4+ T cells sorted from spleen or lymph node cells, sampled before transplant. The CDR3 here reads CSVERGGGNGYTF. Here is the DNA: TGCAGCGTTGAGAGGGGAGGCGGGAATGGCTACACCTTC.